This entry lists 4 T cell receptor beta chains sequenced from one sample in a study of blood T cell repertoires in COVID-19. This table comes from immunoSEQ multiplex PCR, and its TCRdb copy is limited to in-frame clones, with some not included. The sample consists of about 130,000 clones, about 94% of them appearing once. The specimen was peripheral blood. These receptors all come from a man between 45 and 60 years old with COVID-19, enrolled during active disease.

The V and J genes are TRBV19 and TRBJ1-1; possibly TRBD1 for D (5 bases). This CDR3 has 14 residues. Germline CDR1 LNHDA, CDR2 SQIVND (reference sequence). V shed 4 bases and J shed 1 base, with 10 bases lying between them. CDR3 nucleotide sequence: TGTGCCAGTAGTAAAAAGGGGAAGAACACTGAAGCTTTCTTT. Translated, it gives CASSKKGKNTEAFF. Full variable domain (outside the CDR3, taken from reference TRBV19 and TRBJ1-1): DGGITQSPKYLFRKEGQNVTLSCEQNLNHDAMYWYRQDPGQGLRLIYYSQIVNDFQKGDIAEGYSVSREKKESFPLTVTSAQKNPTAFYLCASSKKGKNTEAFFGQGTRLTVV.

The chain recombines TRBV9 with TRBJ2-3; 11 nucleotides agree with TRBD2. V lost 0 bases, J lost 6 bases, and 3 bases stayed unmatched. The CDR3 extends over 15 amino acids. The germline gives CDR1 SGDLS, CDR2 YYNGEE. The CDR3 DNA reads as TGTGCCAGCAGCGTAGGGTCTAGCGGGAGGGATACGCAGTATTTT. This codes for CASSVGSSGRDTQYF. Full variable domain (rest looked up from reference TRBV9 and TRBJ2-3): DSGVTQTPKHLITATGQRVTLRCSPRSGDLSVYWYQQSLDQGLQFLIQYYNGEERAKGNILERFSAQQFPDLHSELNLSSLELGDSALYFCASSVGSSGRDTQYFGPGTRLTVL.

The chain carries TRBV19 and TRBJ1-1, with 7 bases lining up with TRBD1. The CDR3 runs 15 residues. Losses at the gene ends were 5 bases for V and 1 base for J; bases not matched to a gene: 7. Germline CDR1 LNHDA, CDR2 SQIVND (reference sequence). The CDR3 bases are TGTGCCAGTAGTGACCACAGGGGACGGAACACTGAAGCTTTCTTT. It yields the protein CASSDHRGRNTEAFF.

This clone was detected once. This chain joins TRBV4-1 and TRBJ2-1, with 8 bases fitting TRBD2. J gave up 2 bases and V 6 bases, and 6 bases lay outside the gene matches. The germline gives CDR1 MGHRA, CDR2 YSYEKL. This CDR3 has 15 residues. For the CDR3, the DNA is TGCGCCAGCAGGAACAGCGGGAGCGCCTACAATGAGCAGTTCTTC. Protein: CASRNSGSAYNEQFF.